This passage covers 21 T cell receptor beta chains from one sample sequenced in a study of T cell responses to AZD1222 COVID-19 vaccine. The table came from immunoSEQ multiplex PCR; TCRdb's copy has only in-frame clones and leaves some out. The sample contains roughly 150,000 clones, around 88% of which appear only once. The sample was peripheral blood, taken on day 0 of AZD1222 vaccination. The source is an adult in good health.

This CDR3 is CATSDQGREKLFF. CDR3 nucleotides: TGTGCCACCAGTGATCAGGGACGAGAAAAACTGTTTTTT. The rearrangement joins TRBV24-1 to TRBJ1-4; D is possibly TRBD1 (5 bases). This CDR3 region has 13 residues. Trimming pared 3 bases from V and 8 bases from J, leaving 9 bases between. The germline CDR1 and CDR2 sequences are KGHDR and SFDVKD.

The rearrangement joins TRBV6-2 or TRBV6-3 to TRBJ1-1, with unresolved D. V lost 8 bases and J 3 bases, leaving 7 bases between the germline ends. The CDR3 is made up of 11 amino acids. Germline values: CDR1 MNHEY, CDR2 SVGEGT. The DNA of the CDR3 is TGTGCCAGCGGCCTAGACACTGAAGCTTTCTTT. This sequence encodes CASGLDTEAFF.

The chain combines TRBV28 with TRBJ2-2, with 11 bases that match TRBD2. The CDR3 runs 15 residues. Germline V CDR1 and CDR2: MDHEN, SYDVKM. Trimming removed 10 bases from V and 1 base from J; junction bases left unmatched: 5. CDR3 bases: TGTGCCACCAAAGGGACTAGCGGGAACACCGGGGAGCTGTTTTTT. Residues: CATKGTSGNTGELFF.

The chain uses TRBV30 and TRBJ1-4; weak D call: TRBD1 (6 bases). Germline lookup yields CDR1 GTSNPN and CDR2 SVGIG (reference sequence). The CDR3 totals 12 residues. The CDR3 spells CAAGQGNEKLFF. The CDR3 DNA reads as TGTGCAGCAGGGCAGGGGAATGAAAAACTGTTTTTT.

The genes are TRBV11-2 and TRBJ1-1, with D tentatively TRBD1 (6 bases). V was cut by 5 bases and J by 1 base, with 14 bases left in between. CDR1 and CDR2 from the germline V gene are SGHAT and FQNNGV. This CDR3 has 15 residues. The CDR3 DNA reads TGTGCCAGCAGCCCACGCAGGGGAGAGAACACTGAAGCTTTCTTT. Amino acids: CASSPRRGENTEAFF.

This chain connects TRBV7-2 to TRBJ2-6, with 10 bases fitting TRBD1. The trim removed 4 bases at V and 0 bases at J, leaving 9 bases unmatched. Germline CDR1 and CDR2: SGHTA and FQGNSA. The CDR3 length is 19 residues. As DNA, the CDR3 is TGTGCCAGCAGCTCCCGCCCCGGGACAGGGGCCTCTGGGGCCAACGTCCTGACTTTC. This sequence encodes CASSSRPGTGASGANVLTF.

The rearrangement joins TRBV6-5 to TRBJ1-5, with a weak D call TRBD1 (5 bases). The V gene lost 6 bases and the J gene lost 6 bases, with 18 bases spanning the gap. There are 15 residues in the CDR3. Germline CDR1 and CDR2: MNHEY and SVGAGI. This CDR3 is CASRLTVGGGQPQHF. Here the CDR3 DNA reads TGTGCCAGCAGATTGACAGTCGGCGGGGGTCAGCCCCAGCATTTT.

The chain uses TRBV6-5 and TRBJ1-5; no definite D call. CDR1 and CDR2 from the germline V gene are MNHEY and SVGAGI. With 4 bases removed from V and 2 bases from J, the gap between germline ends came to 9 bases. The CDR3 extends over 14 amino acids. CDR3 protein: CASSSRAGNQPQHF. The CDR3 DNA follows: TGTGCCAGCAGTTCAAGGGCAGGCAATCAGCCCCAGCATTTT.

The rearrangement joins TRBV6-5 to TRBJ2-7, with 7 bases lining up with TRBD1. V shed 5 bases and J 3 bases; nucleotides not matched to a gene: 7. CDR3 length equals 14 residues. The germline V gene has CDR1 MNHEY and CDR2 SVGAGI. The CDR3 reads CASSTTGTDYEQYF. The CDR3 nucleotides read TGTGCCAGCAGTACCACCGGGACAGACTACGAGCAGTACTTC.

The table lists this clone with a few counts. The rearrangement joins TRBV3-1 (or the pseudogene TRBV3-2) to TRBJ1-5; D is uncertain. V was pared by 2 bases and J by 0 bases, with 2 bases between. Germline V CDR1 and CDR2: LGHDT, YNNKEL (reference sequence). The CDR3 has 13 residues. CDR3 nucleotide sequence: TGTGCCAGCAGCCAATATAGCAATCAGCCCCAGCATTTT. Translation gives CASSQYSNQPQHF.

The V and J genes are TRBV7-2 and TRBJ2-7, with a weak D call TRBD1 (7 bases). Trimming took off 5 bases at V and 7 bases at J, with 21 bases between the two ends. The CDR3 is 15 residues long. Germline CDR1 SGHTA, CDR2 FQGNSA. The DNA for the CDR3 is TGTGCCAGCAGCCCAGGGGGGACCCGCTGGGGAGAGCAGTACTTC. It translates to CASSPGGTRWGEQYF. Using reference TRBV7-2 and TRBJ2-7 for the parts outside the CDR3, the full variable domain is GAGVSQSPSNKVTEKGKDVELRCDPISGHTALYWYRQSLGQGLEFLIYFQGNSAPDKSGLPSDRFSAERTGGSVSTLTIQRTQQEDSAVYLCASSPGGTRWGEQYFGPGTRLTVT.

This chain connects TRBV6-2 or TRBV6-3 to TRBJ1-4, with D possibly TRBD1 on 5 matching bases. Germline-derived CDR1 and CDR2 are MNHEY and SVGEGT. V lost 6 bases to trimming and J lost 0 bases, with 14 bases between them. The CDR3 sequence is 16 residues long. CDR3 DNA sequence: TGTGCCAGCAGCCCTATCCTGGGGGCAACTAATGAAAAACTGTTTTTT. As protein: CASSPILGATNEKLFF.

In its sample, this clone was seen a few times. The genes are TRBV27 and TRBJ2-1; TRBD2 aligns across 10 bases. The CDR3 is 16 residues long. The V gene end was trimmed by 6 bases and the J gene end by 0 bases; junction bases not matched to a gene: 5. Germline V gene sequence: CDR1 MNHEY, CDR2 SMNVEV (reference sequence). The CDR3 coding sequence is TGTGCCAGCAGATCTAGCGGGAGTCTCTCCTACAATGAGCAGTTCTTC. It translates to CASRSSGSLSYNEQFF.

The V gene is TRBV19, the J gene TRBJ2-3, with D perhaps assigned TRBD1 or TRBD2 (5 bases each). V was trimmed by 5 bases and J by 2 bases, leaving 14 bases between them. Germline lookup yields CDR1 LNHDA and CDR2 SQIVND (reference sequence). The CDR3 totals 15 residues. Here the CDR3 DNA reads TGTGCCAGTAGTCCTCGGGACGGAGACACAGATACGCAGTATTTT. Translating gives CASSPRDGDTDTQYF.

This clone was picked up a small number of times. The chain links TRBV29-1 to TRBJ2-7, with 7 bases that match TRBD1. Per germline, CDR1 SQVTM and CDR2 ANQGSEA. The V and J ends lost 3 bases and 2 bases, in that order; junction bases with no gene match: 10. This CDR3 comprises 15 residues. In DNA, the CDR3 is TGCAGCGTTGAGCCGACAGGGTCGGGGACCTACGAGCAGTACTTC. Its translation: CSVEPTGSGTYEQYF.

This chain connects TRBV13 to TRBJ1-1, with D uncertain. The germline V gene has CDR1 PRHDT and CDR2 FYEKMQ (reference sequence). The CDR3 extends over 14 amino acids. With 1 base removed from V and 1 base from J, the gap between germline ends came to 7 bases. CDR3 in amino acids: CASSLVLGNTEAFF. CDR3 DNA: TGTGCCAGCAGCTTAGTTCTAGGGAACACTGAAGCTTTCTTT. Together with reference TRBV13 and TRBJ1-1, the CDR3 gives the full variable domain: AAGVIQSPRHLIKEKRETATLKCYPIPRHDTVYWYQQGPGQDPQFLISFYEKMQSDKGSIPDRFSAQQFSDYHSELNMSSLELGDSALYFCASSLVLGNTEAFFGQGTRLTVV.

The CDR3 region is CASSKPGQGQETQYF. The CDR3 DNA reads as TGTGCCAGCAGCAAACCCGGACAGGGCCAAGAGACCCAGTACTTC. This chain joins TRBV21-1 and TRBJ2-5; no DNA check was done on the table's D call, TRBD1. TRBV21-1 is listed as a pseudogene. The CDR3 length is 15 residues.

The chain has TRBV6-5 and TRBJ2-7, with a weak D call TRBD1 (5 bases). V shed 6 bases and J shed 1 base, with 13 bases lying between them. The CDR3 consists of 14 residues. In germline, CDR1 is MNHEY, CDR2 SVGAGI. DNA for the CDR3: TGTGCCAGCAGCAAGACGACAGTTTCCTACGAGCAGTACTTC. This sequence encodes CASSKTTVSYEQYF.

V is TRBV7-2 and J is TRBJ2-7, with a weak D call TRBD1 (6 bases). Per the germline V gene, CDR1 is SGHTA and CDR2 is FQGNSA. The V end lost 1 base, the J end lost 2 bases, and 12 bases lay between the germline ends. The CDR3 is made up of 15 amino acids. CDR3 sequence reads: CASSLGTALTYEQYF. The CDR3 DNA is TGTGCCAGCAGCTTAGGGACAGCCTTAACCTACGAGCAGTACTTC.

The chain joins TRBV11-3 to TRBJ2-2; no reliable D call. With 4 bases removed from V and 4 bases from J, the gap between germline ends came to 4 bases. From germline, CDR1 is SGHNT and CDR2 YENEEA. The CDR3 is 12 amino acids. This chain's CDR3 is CASSSPTGELFF. CDR3 bases: TGTGCCAGCAGCTCCCCCACCGGGGAGCTGTTTTTT.

The gene calls are TRBV7-7 and TRBJ2-7; D may correspond to TRBD1 or TRBD2 (5 bases each). The CDR3 has 15 amino acids. In germline, CDR1 is SSHAT, CDR2 FNYEAQ (reference sequence). Trimming stripped 0 bases from V and 3 bases from J, with 12 bases between. The CDR3 is CASSLALGVGYEQYF. The CDR3 region has the DNA TGTGCCAGCAGCTTAGCGCTGGGGGTCGGCTACGAGCAGTACTTC.